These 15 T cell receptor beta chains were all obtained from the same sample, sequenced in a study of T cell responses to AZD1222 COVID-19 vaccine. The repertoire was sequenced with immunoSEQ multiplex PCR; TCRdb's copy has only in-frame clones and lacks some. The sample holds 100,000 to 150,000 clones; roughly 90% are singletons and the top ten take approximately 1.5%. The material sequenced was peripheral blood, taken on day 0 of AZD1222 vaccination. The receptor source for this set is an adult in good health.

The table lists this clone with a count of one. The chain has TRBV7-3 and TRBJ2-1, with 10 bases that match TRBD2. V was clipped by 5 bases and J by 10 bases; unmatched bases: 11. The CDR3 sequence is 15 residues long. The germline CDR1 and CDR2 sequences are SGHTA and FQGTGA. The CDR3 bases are TGTGCCAGCAGCCCTACTAGCGGGAACTCTCGGGAGCAGTTCTTC. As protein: CASSPTSGNSREQFF.

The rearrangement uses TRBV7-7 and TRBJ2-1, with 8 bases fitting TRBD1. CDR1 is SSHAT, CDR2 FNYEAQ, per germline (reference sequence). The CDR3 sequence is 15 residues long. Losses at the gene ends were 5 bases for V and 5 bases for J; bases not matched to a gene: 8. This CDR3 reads CASSLIPGQDNEQFF. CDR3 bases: TGTGCCAGCAGCCTCATTCCGGGACAGGACAATGAGCAGTTCTTC.

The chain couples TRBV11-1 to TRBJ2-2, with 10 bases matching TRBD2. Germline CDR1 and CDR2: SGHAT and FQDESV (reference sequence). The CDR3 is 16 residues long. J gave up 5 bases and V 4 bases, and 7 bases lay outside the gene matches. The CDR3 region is CASSSGLAELTGELFF. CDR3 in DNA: TGTGCCAGCAGCTCCGGACTAGCGGAGTTGACCGGGGAGCTGTTTTTT.

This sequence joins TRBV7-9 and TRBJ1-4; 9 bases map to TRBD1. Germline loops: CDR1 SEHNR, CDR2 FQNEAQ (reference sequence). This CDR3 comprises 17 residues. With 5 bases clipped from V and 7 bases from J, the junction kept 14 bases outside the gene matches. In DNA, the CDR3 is TGTGCCAGCAGCGCTGACAGGGGGGGCCGAAAGGCTGAAAAACTGTTTTTT. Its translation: CASSADRGGRKAEKLFF.

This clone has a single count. CDR3 nucleotides: TGCAGCGCGACAGGAGAGTCTTTGGTAGGGCAGTTCTTC. As protein: CSATGESLVGQFF. The chain employs TRBV29-1 and TRBJ2-1, with a weak D call TRBD1 (6 bases). The CDR3 spans 13 residues. Trimming shortened V by 7 bases and J by 12 bases, and 22 bases separated the two germline ends. CDR1 and CDR2 from the germline V gene are SQVTM and ANQGSEA.

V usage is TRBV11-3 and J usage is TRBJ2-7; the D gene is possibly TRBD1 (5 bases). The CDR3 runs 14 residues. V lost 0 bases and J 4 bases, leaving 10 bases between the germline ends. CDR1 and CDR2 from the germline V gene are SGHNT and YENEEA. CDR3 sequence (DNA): TGTGCCAGCAGCTTAGACACAGGTTCTTACGAGCAGTACTTC. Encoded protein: CASSLDTGSYEQYF.

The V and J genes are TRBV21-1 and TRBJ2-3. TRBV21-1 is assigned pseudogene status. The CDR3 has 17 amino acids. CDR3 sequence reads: CASRGLSRDRSTDTQYF. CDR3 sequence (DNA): TGTGCCAGCCGAGGCCTCAGCAGGGACCGGAGCACAGATACGCAGTATTTT.

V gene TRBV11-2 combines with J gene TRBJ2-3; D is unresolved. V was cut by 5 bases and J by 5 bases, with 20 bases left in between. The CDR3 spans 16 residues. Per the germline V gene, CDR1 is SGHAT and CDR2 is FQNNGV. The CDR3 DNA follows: TGTGCCAGCAGCCCATATTATCGCCCGACGGGAGATACGCAGTATTTT. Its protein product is CASSPYYRPTGDTQYF. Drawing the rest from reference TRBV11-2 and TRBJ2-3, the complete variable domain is EAGVAQSPRYKIIEKRQSVAFWCNPISGHATLYWYQQILGQGPKLLIQFQNNGVVDDSQLPKDRFSAERLKGVDSTLKIQPAKLEDSAVYLCASSPYYRPTGDTQYFGPGTRLTVL.

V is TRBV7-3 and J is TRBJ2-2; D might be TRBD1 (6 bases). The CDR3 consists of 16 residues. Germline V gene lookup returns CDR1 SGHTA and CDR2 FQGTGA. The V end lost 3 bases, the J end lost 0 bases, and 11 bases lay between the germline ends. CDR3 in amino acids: CASSLGHGTNTGELFF. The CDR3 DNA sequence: TGTGCCAGCAGCTTGGGACACGGGACGAACACCGGGGAGCTGTTTTTT.

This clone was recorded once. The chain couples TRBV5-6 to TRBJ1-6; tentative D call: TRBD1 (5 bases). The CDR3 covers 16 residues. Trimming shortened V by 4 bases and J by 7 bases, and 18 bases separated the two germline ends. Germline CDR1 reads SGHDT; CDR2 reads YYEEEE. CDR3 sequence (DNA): TGTGCCAGCAGCATCGCGGGACCTACTGGGAATTCACCCCTCCACTTT. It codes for CASSIAGPTGNSPLHF. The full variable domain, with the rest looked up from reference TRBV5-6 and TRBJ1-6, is DAGVTQSPTHLIKTRGQQVTLRCSPKSGHDTVSWYQQALGQGPQFIFQYYEEEERQRGNFPDRFSGHQFPNYSSELNVNALLLGDSALYLCASSIAGPTGNSPLHFGNGTRLTVT.

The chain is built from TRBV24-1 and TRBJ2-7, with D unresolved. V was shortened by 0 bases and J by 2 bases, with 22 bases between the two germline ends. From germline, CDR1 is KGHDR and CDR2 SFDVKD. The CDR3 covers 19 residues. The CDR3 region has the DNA TGTGCCACCAGTGATTTGCAAAACCTCCAACCCATCTTACCCTACGAGCAGTACTTC. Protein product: CATSDLQNLQPILPYEQYF.

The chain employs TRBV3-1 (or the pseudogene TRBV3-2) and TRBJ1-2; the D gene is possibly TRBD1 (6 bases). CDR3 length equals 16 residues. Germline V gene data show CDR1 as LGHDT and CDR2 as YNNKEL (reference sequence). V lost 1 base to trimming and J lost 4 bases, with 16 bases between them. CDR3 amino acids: CASSQVADRLLYGYTF. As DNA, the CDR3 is TGTGCCAGCAGCCAAGTAGCAGACAGGCTGCTCTATGGCTACACCTTC.

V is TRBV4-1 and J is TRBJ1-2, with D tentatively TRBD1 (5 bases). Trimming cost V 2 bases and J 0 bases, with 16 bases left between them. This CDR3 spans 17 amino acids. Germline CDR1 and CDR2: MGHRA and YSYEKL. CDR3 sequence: CASSQTAAGASNYGYTF. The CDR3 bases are TGCGCCAGCAGCCAAACGGCCGCCGGGGCCTCTAACTATGGCTACACCTTC.

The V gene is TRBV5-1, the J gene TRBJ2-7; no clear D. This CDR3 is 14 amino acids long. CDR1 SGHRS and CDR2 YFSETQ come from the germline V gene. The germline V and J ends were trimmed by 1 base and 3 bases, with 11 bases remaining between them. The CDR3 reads CASSLFPDNYEQYF. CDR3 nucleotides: TGCGCCAGCAGCTTGTTTCCAGATAACTACGAGCAGTACTTC.

CDR3 DNA: TGTGCCAGCGGGACTAGCACAGATACGCAGTATTTT. This codes for CASGTSTDTQYF. This chain links TRBV9 with TRBJ2-3; tentative D call: TRBD2 (6 bases). The CDR3 contains 12 residues. Germline V lookup: CDR1 SGDLS, CDR2 YYNGEE. Trimming removed 7 bases from V and 0 bases from J, with 6 bases in between.